Each of the 7 T cell receptor beta chains below was sequenced from the same sample in a study of blood T cell repertoires in COVID-19. Measured with immunoSEQ multiplex PCR; TCRdb has only the in-frame clones, and not every one. This table holds over 450,000 clones, around nine tenths found once. Sequencing was performed on peripheral blood. These receptors were collected from a woman aged 50 to 60 with COVID-19, enrolled during active disease.

V and J are TRBV25-1 and TRBJ2-5; D is possibly TRBD1 (6 bases). V lost 4 bases to trimming and J lost 3 bases, with 12 bases between them. The germline gives CDR1 MGHDK, CDR2 SYGVNS. The CDR3 loop spans 14 amino acids. Written as DNA, the CDR3 is TGTGCCAGCAGTGTGTGGGGGCCAAAAGAGACCCAGTACTTC. Amino acids: CASSVWGPKETQYF.

This clone appeared once. The rearrangement joins TRBV24-1 to TRBJ2-5; 7 nucleotides align to TRBD2. With 7 bases clipped from V and 7 bases from J, the junction kept 23 bases outside the gene matches. CDR3 length equals 18 residues. Germline CDR1 is KGHDR and CDR2 is SFDVKD. CDR3 protein: CATRIDGGTGGGPGTQYF. The CDR3 nucleotides read TGTGCCACCAGGATTGACGGAGGAACGGGCGGGGGTCCTGGGACCCAGTACTTC.

This clone appeared a few times. The rearrangement uses TRBV4-1 and TRBJ1-5; D is perhaps TRBD1 (5 bases). The CDR3 sequence is 14 residues long. V shed 4 bases and J shed 3 bases, with 10 bases lying between them. Germline-derived CDR1 and CDR2 are MGHRA and YSYEKL. As DNA, the CDR3 is TGCGCCAGCAGCCTCATAGGGGACAATCAGCCCCAGCATTTT. It encodes CASSLIGDNQPQHF.

The chain carries TRBV6-2 or TRBV6-3 and TRBJ2-7; D call uncertain. The CDR3 runs to 14 residues. Per germline, CDR1 MNHEY and CDR2 SVGEGT. V was shortened by 3 bases and J by 5 bases, with 14 bases between the two germline ends. CDR3 loop: CASSYSNALDEQYF. The DNA of the CDR3 is TGTGCCAGCAGTTATTCCAATGCACTCGACGAGCAGTACTTC.

The sample holds one count of this clone. The chain is built from TRBV6-5 and TRBJ2-3, with D possibly matching TRBD2 (6 bases). The CDR3 consists of 14 residues. Germline V gives CDR1 MNHEY, CDR2 SVGAGI. Trimming removed 7 bases from V and 4 bases from J, with 15 bases in between. CDR3: CASKIITGADTQYF. The CDR3 DNA reads TGTGCCAGCAAGATCATCACGGGGGCAGATACGCAGTATTTT.

The chain recombines TRBV24-1 with TRBJ2-2; 8 nucleotides match TRBD1. Germline values: CDR1 KGHDR, CDR2 SFDVKD. Trimming took 3 bases from V and 4 from J; bases not matched to a gene: 9. The CDR3 runs 17 residues. The DNA of the CDR3 is TGTGCCACCAGTGATGCTGGGGGGACAGGAGTCACCGGGGAGCTGTTTTTT. Translating it yields CATSDAGGTGVTGELFF.

The chain employs TRBV12-3 or TRBV12-4 and TRBJ2-1, with 8 bases fitting TRBD1. V lost 6 bases, J lost 15 bases, and 7 bases stayed unmatched. CDR3 length: 11 residues. CDR3 sequence: CASSFRDRTFF. CDR3 DNA: TGTGCCAGCAGCTTCCGGGACAGGACGTTCTTC.